The rows below give T cell receptor beta chains drawn from one sample of a study of cytomegalovirus exposure and HLA in healthy donors. Generated by immunoSEQ multiplex PCR, the TCRdb table keeps only in-frame clones and is missing some. The sample lists some 120,000 clones, about 80% occurring once. The material sequenced was PBMCs. The receptor source for this set is a male donor in good health and CMV-seronegative. The CDR3 runs from the conserved cysteine through the conserved F or W. A D gene is named only where the DNA matches it firmly. Clone size, where shown, is once, few, many, or a class for clones that have expanded.

.,.,TRBV9,TRBJ2-5,TGTGCCAGCAGCGTAGTTGGAGGGTCCGGAGAGACCCAGTACTTC,CASSVVGGSGETQYF
.,.,TRBV10-1,TRBJ1-1,TGCGCCAGCAGTGAGTCAGGAGACAACACTGAAGCTTTCTTT,CASSESGDNTEAFF
TRBD2,.,TRBV15,TRBJ2-1,TGTGCCACCAGCCTGACTAGCGGGAGGGCCCGCAATGAGCAGTTCTTC,CATSLTSGRARNEQFF
.,.,TRBV19,TRBJ2-1,TGTGCCAGTAGTATAGATATGGGGGGAATAAGCCATGAGCAGTTCTTC,CASSIDMGGISHEQFF
.,.,TRBV2,TRBJ1-1,TGTGCCAGCAGCGGACGGGGAGGAGCTTTCTTT,CASSGRGGAFF
.,.,TRBV5-1,TRBJ1-4,TGCGCCAGCAGCTTGGCGTGGGGCCTCGGTGAAAAACTGTTTTTT,CASSLAWGLGEKLFF
.,.,TRBV2,TRBJ2-7,TGTGCCAGCAGTGACCCCTCGACAACAGACGAGCAGTACTTC,CASSDPSTTDEQYF
.,once,TRBV28,TRBJ1-5,TGTGCCAGCAACTCTCGGGGTGACCAGCCCCAGCATTTT,CASNSRGDQPQHF
.,.,TRBV4-1,TRBJ1-2,TGCGCCAGCAGCCAAGTAGCCCCTATAGGCTACACCTTC,CASSQVAPIGYTF
.,.,TRBV19,TRBJ2-2,TGTGCCAGTAGTATACTAGCGTCGAACACCGGGGAGCTGTTTTTT,CASSILASNTGELFF
.,.,TRBV18,TRBJ2-7,TGTGCCAGCTCACCCAGGGGCTCCTTGGACGAGCAGTACTTC,CASSPRGSLDEQYF
.,.,TRBV14,TRBJ1-2,TGTGCCAGCAGCCTTGCGGGCAGGACCTATGGCTACACCTTC,CASSLAGRTYGYTF
TRBD2,.,TRBV5-4,TRBJ2-2,TGTGCCAGCAGCCGGGGGGTGTACGGGGAGCTGTTTTTT,CASSRGVYGELFF
TRBD1,.,TRBV2,TRBJ2-7,TGTGCCAGCATGACAGGGCGTCGGGAGCAGTACTTC,CASMTGRREQYF